This is a list of T cell receptor beta chains from one sample in a study of cytomegalovirus exposure and HLA in healthy donors. Assay used: immunoSEQ multiplex PCR; TCRdb lists only in-frame clones, some missing. The table has 150,000 or so clones, around 74% seen once; the top ten hold 4.3%. Sequencing was performed on PBMCs. The receptors were gathered from a man aged 18 to 30 in good health and CMV-seropositive. CDR3s include the opening cysteine and the closing phenylalanine or tryptophan. The order of the fields is CDR3 protein, CDR3 DNA, J gene, D gene, CDR3 length, V gene, clone size. D genes are given only for firm matches. A row's size may be missing; if present it is once, few, many or a size class.

CASSPPWRDTQYF TGTGCCAGCAGTCCCCCCTGGAGAGATACGCAGTATTTT TRBJ2-3 NA 13 TRBV11-1 NA
CASSRGTANTEAFF TGCGCCAGCAGCCGGGGGACAGCAAACACTGAAGCTTTCTTT TRBJ1-1 TRBD1 14 TRBV5-1 NA
CASSIGDSETQYF TGTGCCAGTAGTATAGGAGACTCAGAGACCCAGTACTTC TRBJ2-5 NA 13 TRBV19 NA
CASSYRSNQPQHF TGTGCCAGCAGTTACCGTAGCAATCAGCCCCAGCATTTT TRBJ1-5 NA 13 TRBV6-5 few
CASSPRLAGAYNEQFF TGTGCCAGCAGTCCCCGCCTAGCGGGGGCCTACAATGAGCAGTTCTTC TRBJ2-1 TRBD2 16 TRBV27 once
CASSPSGNYGYTF TGTGCCAGCAGCCCCTCGGGAAATTATGGCTACACCTTC TRBJ1-2 NA 13 TRBV28 few
CASKDQGGETQYF TGTGCCTCGAAGGATCAGGGAGGCGAGACCCAGTACTTC TRBJ2-5 NA 13 TRBV25-1 NA
CASSKTGYNQPQHF TGTGCCAGCAGTAAGACAGGGTACAATCAGCCCCAGCATTTT TRBJ1-5 TRBD1 14 TRBV28 few
CASSFSLGVTNIQYF TGTGCCAGCAGTTTCTCACTGGGCGTTACCAACATTCAGTACTTC TRBJ2-4 NA 15 TRBV28 few
CASSQEGTSGTYNEQFF TGTGCCAGCAGCCAAGAAGGAACTAGCGGAACCTACAATGAGCAGTTCTTC TRBJ2-1 TRBD2 17 TRBV4-2 once
CASSRKFAQGFNEKLFF TGTGCCAGCAGTCGTAAATTCGCGCAGGGATTTAATGAAAAACTGTTTTTT TRBJ1-4 NA 17 TRBV27 NA
CASSLTGMNTEAFF TGTGCCAGCAGCTTGACAGGGATGAACACTGAAGCTTTCTTT TRBJ1-1 TRBD1 14 TRBV11-3 NA
CASSFWGGGSNQPQHF TGTGCCAGCAGCTTCTGGGGGGGAGGGAGCAATCAGCCCCAGCATTTT TRBJ1-5 NA 16 TRBV5-6 NA
CAISESDPIQAGGSGTQYF TGTGCCATCAGTGAGTCCGATCCGATACAAGCGGGAGGGAGCGGGACCCAGTACTTC TRBJ2-5 TRBD2 19 TRBV10-3 few
CASSQDRLASGGELFF TGCGCCAGCAGCCAAGATAGACTAGCATCGGGCGGGGAGCTGTTTTTT TRBJ2-2 TRBD2 16 TRBV4-3 NA
CSVGPTHSYEQYF TGCAGCGTTGGGCCGACACACTCCTACGAGCAGTACTTC TRBJ2-7 NA 13 TRBV29-1 few
CASSLHTGSYNEQFF TGTGCCAGCAGCTTGCACACGGGCTCCTACAATGAGCAGTTCTTC TRBJ2-1 NA 15 TRBV5-8 NA
CASGGNFYEQYF TGTGCCAGCGGGGGGAACTTTTACGAGCAGTACTTC TRBJ2-7 NA 12 TRBV27 few
CASTPRGNEQYF TGTGCCAGCACCCCTAGAGGAAACGAGCAGTACTTC TRBJ2-7 NA 12 TRBV28 NA
CASSQIMNTEAFF TGTGCCAGCAGCCAGATTATGAACACTGAAGCTTTCTTT TRBJ1-1 NA 13 TRBV7-2 NA
CASSTQGAINEKLFF TGTGCCAGCAGTACCCAGGGGGCTATCAATGAAAAACTGTTTTTT TRBJ1-4 TRBD1 15 TRBV2 NA
CASSSNPRGNGYTF TGTGCCAGCAGTTCCAACCCCCGGGGTAATGGCTACACCTTC TRBJ1-2 NA 14 TRBV28 NA
CASSYSGQAGNEQFF TGTGCCAGCAGTTACTCGGGACAGGCGGGGAATGAGCAGTTCTTC TRBJ2-1 TRBD1 15 TRBV6-5 NA
CASSLWTGGNTGELFF TGTGCCAGCAGCCTATGGACAGGGGGAAACACCGGGGAGCTGTTTTTT TRBJ2-2 TRBD1 16 TRBV14 NA
CASSEYRNQPQHF TGTGCCAGCAGCGAATACAGGAATCAGCCCCAGCATTTT TRBJ1-5 NA 13 TRBV7-2 NA
CASNLPSGQATEAFF TGTGCCAGCAATTTACCGTCGGGACAGGCCACTGAAGCTTTCTTT TRBJ1-1 TRBD1 15 TRBV28 NA
CAPGTGGYEQYF TGTGCCCCCGGGACAGGAGGATACGAGCAGTACTTC TRBJ2-7 TRBD1 12 TRBV6-1 NA
CASSPGLVGEQFF TGTGCCAGCAGTCCCGGCCTAGTAGGTGAGCAGTTCTTC TRBJ2-1 NA 13 TRBV27 NA
CASSQDPRDYEQYF TGTGCCAGCAGCCAAGATCCTCGGGACTACGAGCAGTACTTC TRBJ2-7 NA 14 TRBV4-2 NA
CASSSGGTQYF TGTGCCAGCAGCTCAGGGGGTACGCAGTATTTT TRBJ2-3 TRBD1 11 TRBV7-3 NA
CASRLGTEAFF TGTGCCAGCAGACTCGGGACTGAAGCTTTCTTT TRBJ1-1 NA 11 TRBV6-5 NA
CASSKRGRRLIEAFF TGTGCCAGCAGCAAAAGGGGAAGACGTCTGATTGAAGCTTTCTTT TRBJ1-1 NA 15 TRBV21-1 NA
CASSSPTTGRAETQYF TGTGCCAGCAGCTCACCAACGACAGGGCGGGCTGAGACCCAGTACTTC TRBJ2-5 TRBD1 16 TRBV11-2 NA
CASSSDRTGEAFF TGTGCCAGCAGCTCCGACAGGACTGGAGAAGCTTTCTTT TRBJ1-1 NA 13 TRBV13 NA
CASSRSGQSYEQYF TGTGCCAGCAGCAGGTCTGGACAGTCCTACGAGCAGTACTTC TRBJ2-7 NA 14 TRBV7-8 NA
CASSHPGSSYEQYF TGCGCCAGCAGTCATCCAGGAAGCTCCTACGAGCAGTACTTC TRBJ2-7 NA 14 TRBV4-1 NA
CASSQNDRGRSNTQYF TGTGCCAGCAGTCAAAACGACAGGGGTCGGAGTAATACGCAGTATTTT TRBJ2-3 TRBD1 16 TRBV27 NA
CASSPQLNSASGELFF TGTGCCAGCAGCCCCCAACTTAACTCCGCCTCCGGGGAGCTGTTTTTT TRBJ2-2 NA 16 TRBV4-2 few
CASSLVLKGQSNQPQHF TGTGCCAGCAGCTTAGTTTTGAAGGGACAGAGCAATCAGCCCCAGCATTTT TRBJ1-5 TRBD1 17 TRBV7-9 once
CASSVGLGGLEQYF TGTGCCAGCAGCGTGGGACTAGGAGGGCTCGAGCAGTACTTC TRBJ2-7 TRBD2 14 TRBV9 NA
CAWRRGYEKLFF TGTGCCTGGAGAAGGGGTTATGAAAAACTGTTTTTT TRBJ1-4 NA 12 TRBV30 NA